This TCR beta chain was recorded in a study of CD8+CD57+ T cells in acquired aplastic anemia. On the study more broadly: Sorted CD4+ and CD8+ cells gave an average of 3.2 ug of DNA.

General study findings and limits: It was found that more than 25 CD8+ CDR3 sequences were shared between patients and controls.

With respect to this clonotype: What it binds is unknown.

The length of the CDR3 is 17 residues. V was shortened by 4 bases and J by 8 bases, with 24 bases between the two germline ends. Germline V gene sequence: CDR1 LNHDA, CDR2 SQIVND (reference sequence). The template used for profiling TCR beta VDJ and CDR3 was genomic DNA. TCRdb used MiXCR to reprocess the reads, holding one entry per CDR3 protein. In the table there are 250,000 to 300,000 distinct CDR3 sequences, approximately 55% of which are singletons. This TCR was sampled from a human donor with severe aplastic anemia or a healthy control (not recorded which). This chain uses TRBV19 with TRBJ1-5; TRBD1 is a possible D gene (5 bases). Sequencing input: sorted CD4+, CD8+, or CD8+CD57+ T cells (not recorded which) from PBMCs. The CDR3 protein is CASSTLTGSGAEEPQHF. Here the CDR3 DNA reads TGTGCCAGTAGTACCCTTACAGGTTCCGGAGCGGAAGAGCCCCAGCATTTT.